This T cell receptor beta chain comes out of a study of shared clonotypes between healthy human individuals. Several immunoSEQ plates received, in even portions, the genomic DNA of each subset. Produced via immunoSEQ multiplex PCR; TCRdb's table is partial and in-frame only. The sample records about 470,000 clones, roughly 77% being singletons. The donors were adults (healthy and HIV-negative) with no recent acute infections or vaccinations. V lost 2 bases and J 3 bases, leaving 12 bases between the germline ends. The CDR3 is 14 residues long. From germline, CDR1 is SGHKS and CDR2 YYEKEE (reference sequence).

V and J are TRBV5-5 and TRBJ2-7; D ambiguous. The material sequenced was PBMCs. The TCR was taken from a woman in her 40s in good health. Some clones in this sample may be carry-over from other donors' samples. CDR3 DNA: TGTGCCAGCAGCTTACGCGGAACCCTCTACGAGCAGTACTTC. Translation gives CASSLRGTLYEQYF.